Sequencing of this T cell receptor beta chain was carried out in a study of PD-1 blockade in classical Hodgkin lymphoma. TCRdb keeps only in-frame clones here, not all; method: immunoSEQ multiplex PCR. In the table there are 29,000 or so clones, about two thirds of which are singletons. Study results and limitations: While CD8+ TCR diversity did not rise significantly by C4D1, CD4+ TCR diversity did.

The V gene end was trimmed by 3 bases and the J gene end by 6 bases; junction bases not matched to a gene: 10. This CDR3 contains 15 residues. Germline CDR1 and CDR2: SGHRS and YFSETQ. Each patient's relapse followed autologous stem cell transplantation, and brentuximab vedotin exposure varied. As to this clone: Antigen unknown.

The chain uses TRBV5-1 and TRBJ1-1; the match to TRBD1 covers 8 bases. The clonotype originates from a human donor with classical Hodgkin lymphoma. The sample in question was peripheral blood mononuclear cells (PBMCs), obtained before the second cycle of nivolumab. Here the CDR3 DNA reads TGCGCCAGCAGCTCCCGTCCGGACAGGGATGCTGAAGCTTTCTTT. This codes for CASSSRPDRDAEAFF.